The clone carrying this T cell receptor (beta chain) was seen repeatedly, ten times or more. No antigen is known for it. This entry is derived from a study of spatial heterogeneity in lung cancer. Study observations and caveats: More often at tumor resection than at routine follow-up, ubiquitous expanded tumor TCRs were detected in the blood.

Every TCR cDNA molecule bore its own unique molecular identifier. One entry per CDR3 protein results from TCRdb running MiXCR on the 5' RACE reads. This sample has about 120,000 distinct CDR3 sequences; 9% to 15% occur once, and the top ten carry approximately 15%. Time point denoted: blood at routine non-recurrence follow-up after resection. Material for sequencing was whole RNA from tumor, nontumor lung or frozen PBMC, left unsorted. Trimming shortened V by 0 bases and J by 6 bases, and 14 bases separated the two germline ends. The CDR3 totals 16 residues. CDR1 and CDR2 from the germline V gene are MNHEY and SVGAGI.

This sequence joins TRBV6-5 and TRBJ1-4; D is undetermined. The clonotype originates from a male donor with early-stage non-small cell lung cancer. Sequencing used PBMCs, obtained at follow-up. This CDR3 reads CASSYSRAAGDEKLFF. CDR3 DNA sequence: TGTGCCAGCAGTTACTCAAGGGCGGCGGGCGATGAAAAACTGTTTTTT.